In this sample, the clone carrying this T cell receptor (beta chain) turned up many times. Its specificity is not known. These data belong to a study of regulatory T cells in long-lasting Graves disease. General study points: TCR diversity was lower in persistent than newly diagnosed Graves' disease. What was studied was peripheral blood only, and not thyroid tissue.

CDR3 regions were amplified by Arm-PCR using iRepertoire HTBI primers to build TCR beta libraries. TCRdb analysed the multiplex PCR reads with MiXCR anew, one entry per CDR3 protein. Here the sample spans roughly 420,000 distinct CDR3 sequences, around 15% being singletons. Time point defined: newly diagnosed GD, antithyroid drugs for less than 3 months. Scientists built the TCR library using RNA that was extracted from PBMCs. Investigators report Graves' disease was diagnosed under American Thyroid Association guidelines. These records were also assigned to another study, of T cells in Graves' hyperthyroidism and ophthalmopathy.

Here the sequenced sample was peripheral blood mononuclear cells (PBMCs), taken at new diagnosis, from a patient treated with antithyroid drugs. The receptor was derived from a woman aged 25 to 39 with Graves disease.

The CDR3 region is CASIGTGGVEQFF. The CDR3 DNA sequence: TGTGCCAGCATCGGGACAGGGGGCGTTGAGCAGTTCTTC. This chain joins TRBV13 and TRBJ2-1, with TRBD1 matching 12 bases. This CDR3 contains 13 residues. Trimming at V came to 7 bases and at J to 9 bases, leaving 4 bases not matched to a gene. CDR1 and CDR2 (germline): PRHDT, FYEKMQ (reference sequence).